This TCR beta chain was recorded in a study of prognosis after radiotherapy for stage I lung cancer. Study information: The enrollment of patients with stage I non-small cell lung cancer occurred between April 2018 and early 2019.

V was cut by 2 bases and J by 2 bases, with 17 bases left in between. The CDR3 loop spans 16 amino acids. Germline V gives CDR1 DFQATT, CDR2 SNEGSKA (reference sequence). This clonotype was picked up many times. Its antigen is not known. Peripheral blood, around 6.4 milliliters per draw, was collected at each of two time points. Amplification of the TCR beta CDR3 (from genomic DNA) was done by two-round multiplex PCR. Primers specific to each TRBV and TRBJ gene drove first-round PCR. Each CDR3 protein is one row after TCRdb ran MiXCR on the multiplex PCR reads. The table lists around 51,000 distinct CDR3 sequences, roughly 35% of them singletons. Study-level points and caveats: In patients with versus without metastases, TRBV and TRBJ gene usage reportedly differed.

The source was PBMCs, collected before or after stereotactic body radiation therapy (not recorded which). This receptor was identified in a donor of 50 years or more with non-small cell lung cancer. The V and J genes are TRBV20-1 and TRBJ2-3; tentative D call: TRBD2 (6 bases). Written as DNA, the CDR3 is TGCAGTGCTAGACCATACCGGGACTTTCACACAGATACGCAGTATTTT. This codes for CSARPYRDFHTDTQYF.